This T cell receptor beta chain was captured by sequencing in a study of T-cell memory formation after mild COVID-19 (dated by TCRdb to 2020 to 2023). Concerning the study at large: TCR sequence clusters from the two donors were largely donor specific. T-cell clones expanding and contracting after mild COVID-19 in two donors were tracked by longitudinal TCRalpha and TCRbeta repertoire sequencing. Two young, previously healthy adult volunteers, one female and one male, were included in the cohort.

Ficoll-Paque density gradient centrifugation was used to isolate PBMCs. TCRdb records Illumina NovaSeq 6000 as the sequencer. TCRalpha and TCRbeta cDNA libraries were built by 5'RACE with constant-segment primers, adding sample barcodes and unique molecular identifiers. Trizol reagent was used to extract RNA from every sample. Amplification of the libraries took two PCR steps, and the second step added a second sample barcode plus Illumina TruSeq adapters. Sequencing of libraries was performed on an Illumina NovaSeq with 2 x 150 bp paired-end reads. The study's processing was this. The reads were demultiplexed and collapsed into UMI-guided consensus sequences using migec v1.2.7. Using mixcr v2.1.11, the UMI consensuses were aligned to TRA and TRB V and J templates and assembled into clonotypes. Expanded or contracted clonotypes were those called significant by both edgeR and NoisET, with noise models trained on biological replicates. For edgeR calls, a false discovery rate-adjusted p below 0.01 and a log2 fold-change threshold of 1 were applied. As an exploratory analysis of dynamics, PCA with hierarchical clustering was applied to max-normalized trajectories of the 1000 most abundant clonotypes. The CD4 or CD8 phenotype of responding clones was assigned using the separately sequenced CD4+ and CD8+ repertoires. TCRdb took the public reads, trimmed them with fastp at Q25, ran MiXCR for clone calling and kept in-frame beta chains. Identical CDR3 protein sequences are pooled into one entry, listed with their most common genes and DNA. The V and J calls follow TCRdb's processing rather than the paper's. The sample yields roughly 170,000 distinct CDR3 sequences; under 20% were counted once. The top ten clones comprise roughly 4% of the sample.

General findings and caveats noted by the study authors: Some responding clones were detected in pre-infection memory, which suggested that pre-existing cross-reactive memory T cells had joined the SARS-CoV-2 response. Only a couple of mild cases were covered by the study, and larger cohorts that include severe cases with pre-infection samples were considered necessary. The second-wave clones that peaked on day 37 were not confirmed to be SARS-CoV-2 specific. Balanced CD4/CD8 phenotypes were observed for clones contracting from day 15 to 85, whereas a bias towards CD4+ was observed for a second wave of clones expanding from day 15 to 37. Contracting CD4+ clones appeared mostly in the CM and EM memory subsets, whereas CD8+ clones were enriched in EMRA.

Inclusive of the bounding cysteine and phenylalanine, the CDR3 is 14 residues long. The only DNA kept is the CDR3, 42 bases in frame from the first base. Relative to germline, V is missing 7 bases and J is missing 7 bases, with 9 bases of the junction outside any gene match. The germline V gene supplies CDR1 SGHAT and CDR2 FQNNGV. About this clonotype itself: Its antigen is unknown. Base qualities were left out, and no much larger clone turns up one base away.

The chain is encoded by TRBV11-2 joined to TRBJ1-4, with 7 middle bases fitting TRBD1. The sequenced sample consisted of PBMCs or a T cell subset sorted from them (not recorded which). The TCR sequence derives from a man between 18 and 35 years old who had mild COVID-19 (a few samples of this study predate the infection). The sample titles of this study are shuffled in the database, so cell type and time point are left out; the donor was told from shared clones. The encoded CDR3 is CASTPQGLSEKLFF. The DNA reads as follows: TGTGCCAGCACCCCACAGGGGCTGAGTGAAAAACTGTTTTTT.